The 32 T cell receptor beta chains below all came from one sample that was sequenced in a study of T-cell memory formation after mild COVID-19. TCRdb re-derived calls from the 5' RACE reads in MiXCR, one entry per CDR3 protein. The sample records about 430,000 distinct CDR3 sequences, over 15% being singletons. Sequenced material: PBMCs or a T cell subset sorted from them (not recorded which). Every receptor here comes from a man aged 18 to 29 who had mild COVID-19 (a few samples of this study predate the infection). Cell type and time point are not known.

This clonotype was counted only a few times. J is TRBJ2-7 and V is TRBV29-1; D gene uncertain. The V end lost 7 bases, the J end lost 0 bases, and 10 bases lay between the germline ends. This CDR3 is 12 amino acids long. The germline V gene has CDR1 SQVTM and CDR2 ANQGSEA. CDR3 in amino acids: CSGTLSSYEQYF. The CDR3 DNA follows: TGCAGCGGCACATTGAGCTCCTACGAGCAGTACTTC.

V gene TRBV27 combines with J gene TRBJ2-5, with 9 bases aligning to TRBD2. After removal of 5 bases from V and 5 bases from J, the junction contained 12 bases not matched to a gene. Per the germline V gene, CDR1 is MNHEY and CDR2 is SMNVEV (reference sequence). The CDR3 is 16 residues long. The CDR3 reads CASSAQHAGGLETQYF. The CDR3 nucleotides read TGTGCCAGCAGTGCCCAGCATGCGGGGGGGCTTGAGACCCAGTACTTC.

This chain uses TRBV20-1 with TRBJ1-2; D gene uncertain. The germline V and J ends were trimmed by 6 bases and 8 bases, with 13 bases remaining between them. Germline V gene sequence: CDR1 DFQATT, CDR2 SNEGSKA (reference sequence). The CDR3 is 11 residues long. CDR3 in DNA: TGCAGTGCCCCCCGAGAGGCGGGCTACACCTTC. This encodes CSAPREAGYTF.

This chain uses TRBV5-1 with TRBJ1-6; D gene unclear. Trimming cost V 0 bases and J 5 bases, with 6 bases left between them. Germline lookup yields CDR1 SGHRS and CDR2 YFSETQ. This CDR3 contains 14 residues. For the CDR3, the DNA is TGCGCCAGCAGCTTGGCACCCAATAATTCACCCCTCCACTTT. It translates to CASSLAPNNSPLHF.

The CDR3 nucleotides are TGTGCCAGCAGTGCCACTAGCGGGGGGGGCGTCAATGAGCAGTTCTTC. As protein: CASSATSGGGVNEQFF. The V gene is TRBV12-3 or TRBV12-4, the J gene TRBJ2-1; 13 bases line up with TRBD2. V lost 5 bases, J lost 6 bases, and 7 bases stayed unmatched. The CDR3 contains 16 residues.

This clonotype was detected a few times. This sequence joins TRBV4-2 and TRBJ2-1, with 9 bases lining up with TRBD2. This CDR3 comprises 16 residues. CDR1 is LGHNA, CDR2 YNFKEQ, per germline. V lost 1 base and J lost 7; bases outside the gene matches: 8. CDR3 bases: TGTGCCAGCAGCCAAGCGAATAGCGGGGGTCCTAATGAGCAGTTCTTC. Protein sequence: CASSQANSGGPNEQFF.

This chain uses TRBV7-2 with TRBJ1-1; 7 nucleotides match TRBD1. Per germline, CDR1 SGHTA and CDR2 FQGNSA. The CDR3 has 16 amino acids. The V and J ends lost 10 bases and 0 bases, in that order; junction bases with no gene match: 14. In DNA form, the CDR3 reads TGTGCCATCACCCGGGTTGCAGGGGGTCTGAACACTGAAGCTTTCTTT. This translates into CAITRVAGGLNTEAFF.

This rearrangement joins TRBV2 to TRBJ2-7; perhaps TRBD2 as D (7 bases). This CDR3 contains 16 residues. V gave up 3 bases and J gave up 2 bases, with 17 bases separating them. Per germline, CDR1 SNHLY and CDR2 FYNNEI. CDR3 DNA: TGTGCCAGCAGTGAGTTCCCGCAGGGGAGGGCCTACGAGCAGTACGTC. As protein: CASSEFPQGRAYEQYV.

This clonotype was counted between two and nine times. The rearrangement links TRBV20-1 to TRBJ2-3; no firm D call. This CDR3 comprises 16 residues. The V gene lost 0 bases and the J gene lost 2 bases, with 15 bases spanning the gap. Per the germline V gene, CDR1 is DFQATT and CDR2 is SNEGSKA (reference sequence). CDR3 sequence reads: CSARDPQRPDTDTQYF. For the CDR3, the DNA is TGCAGTGCTAGAGATCCCCAGCGACCCGACACAGATACGCAGTATTTT.

V is TRBV20-1 and J is TRBJ1-2, with D unresolved. The V end lost 6 bases, the J end lost 3 bases, and 8 bases lay between the germline ends. CDR3 length equals 11 residues. Germline CDR1 DFQATT, CDR2 SNEGSKA (reference sequence). The DNA of the CDR3 is TGCAGTGCCGAGACCGACTATGGCTACACCTTC. As protein: CSAETDYGYTF.

There are many counts of this clonotype. J is TRBJ2-6 and V is TRBV4-3; D remains unclear. With 0 bases removed from V and 0 bases from J, the gap between germline ends came to 6 bases. The CDR3 totals 16 residues. Germline CDR1 reads LGHNA; CDR2 reads YSLEER. The CDR3 here is CASSQESSSGANVLTF. The CDR3 bases are TGCGCCAGCAGCCAAGAGAGTAGCTCTGGGGCCAACGTCCTGACTTTC.

This chain joins TRBV20-1 and TRBJ2-1; D is possibly TRBD1 (5 bases). The V gene's germline CDR1 is DFQATT and CDR2 SNEGSKA (reference sequence). The CDR3 extends over 16 amino acids. The V end lost 0 bases, the J end lost 7 bases, and 19 bases lay between the germline ends. The CDR3: CSARDQGRVIGNEQFF. The CDR3 DNA follows: TGCAGTGCTAGAGATCAGGGAAGGGTTATCGGAAATGAGCAGTTCTTC.

The chain employs TRBV15 and TRBJ2-3, with D unresolved. V was clipped by 0 bases and J by 0 bases, with 4 bases between them. From germline, CDR1 is LNHNV and CDR2 YYDKDF (reference sequence). The CDR3 totals 14 residues. The CDR3 DNA follows: TGTGCCACCAGCAGAGATGGTAGCACAGATACGCAGTATTTT. It translates to CATSRDGSTDTQYF.

The chain is built from TRBV20-1 and TRBJ2-5; weak D call: TRBD1 (6 bases). Germline values: CDR1 DFQATT, CDR2 SNEGSKA (reference sequence). The CDR3 totals 13 residues. Trimming left V 6 bases short and J 2 bases short, with 13 bases between. The CDR3 loop reads CSAETGFQETQYF. The DNA for the CDR3 is TGCAGTGCAGAAACAGGGTTTCAAGAGACCCAGTACTTC.

This clonotype was observed a handful of times. The chain recombines TRBV20-1 with TRBJ1-3; D perhaps matches TRBD1 (5 bases). CDR3 length: 13 residues. Trimming left V 6 bases short and J 0 bases short, with 9 bases between. Germline V gene lookup returns CDR1 DFQATT and CDR2 SNEGSKA (reference sequence). CDR3 in amino acids: CSAWGSSGNTIYF. Here the CDR3 DNA reads TGCAGTGCCTGGGGGAGCTCTGGAAACACCATATATTTT.

The chain joins TRBV6-2 or TRBV6-3 to TRBJ2-7; maybe TRBD1 (6 bases). From germline, CDR1 is MNHEY and CDR2 SVGEGT. The CDR3 runs 15 residues. V lost 2 bases and J 3 bases, leaving 14 bases between the germline ends. The CDR3, as DNA: TGTGCCAGCAGTTACCAGAGCAGGGGATACTACGAGCAGTACGTC. This codes for CASSYQSRGYYEQYV.

This clonotype was observed a handful of times. The chain carries TRBV11-2 and TRBJ1-5; a weak D match, TRBD1 (5 bases). The CDR3 has 15 amino acids. The germline V gene encodes CDR1 SGHAT and CDR2 FQNNGV. V dropped 5 bases and J dropped 0 bases, with 11 bases sitting between them. CDR3 sequence (DNA): TGTGCCAGCAGCATAGGGGTTAGTAGCAATCAGCCCCAGCATTTT. Amino acids: CASSIGVSSNQPQHF.

V and J are TRBV19 and TRBJ2-3; 12 nucleotides agree with TRBD2. V shed 8 bases and J 7 bases; nucleotides not matched to a gene: 10. CDR1 and CDR2 (germline): LNHDA, SQIVND (reference sequence). There are 15 residues in the CDR3. This CDR3 reads CASSRTSGIRNTQYF. CDR3 bases: TGTGCCAGTTCGAGGACTAGCGGGATCCGTAATACGCAGTATTTT.

The CDR3 bases are TGTGCCAGCTCACCGTCATACCCCGCCGGCGGGGGAACTGAAGCTTTCTTT. Amino acid sequence: CASSPSYPAGGGTEAFF. The chain combines TRBV18 with TRBJ1-1, with a possible D match to TRBD1 (5 bases). With 3 bases removed from V and 5 bases from J, the gap between germline ends came to 22 bases. The CDR3 spans 17 residues. Looked up from germline, CDR1 is KGHSH and CDR2 is LQKENI.

This clonotype was counted only a few times. The rearrangement joins TRBV7-8 to TRBJ2-5; 9 nucleotides agree with TRBD1. The CDR3 is 15 amino acids. Per the germline V gene, CDR1 is SGHVS and CDR2 is FQNEAQ. Losses at the gene ends were 4 bases for V and 5 bases for J; bases not matched to a gene: 8. This CDR3 reads CASSSRDREYETQYF. The CDR3 DNA follows: TGTGCCAGCAGCTCCCGGGACAGGGAGTACGAGACCCAGTACTTC.

This clonotype was seen a handful of times. This chain connects TRBV7-3 to TRBJ2-7, with D maybe TRBD1 (5 bases). Germline CDR1 is SGHTA and CDR2 is FQGTGA. This CDR3 has 13 amino acids. V lost 7 bases, J lost 3 bases, and 13 bases lay in between. CDR3 loop: CASNFSGIYEQYV. DNA of the CDR3: TGTGCCAGCAATTTCTCAGGGATCTACGAGCAGTACGTC.

The chain links TRBV21-1 to TRBJ2-3; the table calls TRBD2, which could not be checked here. TRBV21-1 is reported as a pseudogene. This CDR3 is 17 amino acids long. The CDR3 region has the DNA TGTGCCAGCAGCAAAGCCCGAGGAGGTACAACGACAGATACGCAGTATTTT. This translates into CASSKARGGTTTDTQYF.

CDR3 in amino acids: CASSYSGQFRTGELFF. In nucleotides, the CDR3 is TGTGCCAGCAGTTACTCCGGGCAGTTTCGCACCGGGGAGCTGTTTTTT. V is TRBV6-5 and J is TRBJ2-2; no clear D gene. The V gene lost 0 bases and the J gene lost 4 bases, with 12 bases spanning the gap. Germline CDR1 and CDR2: MNHEY and SVGAGI. CDR3 length: 16 residues.

The chain joins TRBV14 to TRBJ2-7, with 12 bases that match TRBD1. Germline V lookup: CDR1 SGHDN, CDR2 FVKESK. Trimming at V came to 4 bases and at J to 3 bases, leaving 4 bases not matched to a gene. CDR3 size: 15 residues. CDR3 nucleotide sequence: TGTGCCAGCAGCCTCGGGACAGGGGGCGGCTACGAGCAGTACTTC. Translated, it gives CASSLGTGGGYEQYF.

The CDR3 DNA follows: TGTGCCAGCAGCGTAGGAGGAGGGTCGGTCGAGCAGTTCTTC. It codes for CASSVGGGSVEQFF. The V and J genes are TRBV9 and TRBJ2-1; the D gene is possibly TRBD2 (6 bases). The CDR3 extends over 14 amino acids. The V and J ends lost 0 bases and 10 bases respectively, with 14 bases between them. The germline V gene encodes CDR1 SGDLS and CDR2 YYNGEE.

This clonotype turned up a few times. This chain connects TRBV7-9 to TRBJ1-2; D call uncertain. The V end was cut by 7 bases, the J end by 6 bases, with 15 bases between. Germline V gives CDR1 SEHNR, CDR2 FQNEAQ (reference sequence). The CDR3 sequence is 13 residues long. The CDR3 DNA is TGTGCCAGCACCTTCGGAGGAGAGGATGGCTACACCTTC. Translation: CASTFGGEDGYTF.

V usage is TRBV20-1 and J usage is TRBJ2-3; D gene unclear. Between the trimmed V and J ends, which lost 3 bases and 4 bases, there was a span of 11 bases. The length of the CDR3 is 13 residues. Per the germline V gene, CDR1 is DFQATT and CDR2 is SNEGSKA (reference sequence). The CDR3 loop is CSASSTGADTQYF. The CDR3 coding sequence is TGCAGTGCTAGTTCGACTGGAGCAGATACGCAGTATTTT.

V is TRBV4-1 and J is TRBJ1-1; a weak D match, TRBD1 (6 bases). The V end lost 0 bases, the J end lost 8 bases, and 13 bases lay between the germline ends. The germline CDR1 and CDR2 sequences are MGHRA and YSYEKL. The CDR3 covers 14 residues. The CDR3 DNA reads as TGCGCCAGCAGCCAAGATCTAAGAAGGGGGGAAGCTTTCTTT. As protein: CASSQDLRRGEAFF.

The rearrangement links TRBV20-1 to TRBJ2-2; no definite D call. The CDR3 length is 12 residues. V was trimmed by 3 bases and J by 0 bases, leaving 2 bases between them. CDR1 is DFQATT and CDR2 is SNEGSKA in the germline V gene (reference sequence). CDR3 amino acids: CSASPNTGELFF. The DNA for the CDR3 is TGCAGTGCTAGCCCGAACACCGGGGAGCTGTTTTTT.

This chain uses TRBV7-4 with TRBJ1-6; D is perhaps TRBD1 (5 bases). The CDR3 totals 14 residues. Trimming pared 9 bases from V and 9 bases from J, leaving 18 bases between. Germline loops: CDR1 SGHVT, CDR2 SQSDAQ. The CDR3 DNA is TGTGCCAGGGGCCCCGGGACGGAGAGTTCACCCCTCCACTTT. Translating it yields CARGPGTESSPLHF.

This clonotype was detected only a few times. The chain joins TRBV7-9 to TRBJ2-2; weak D call: TRBD1 (5 bases). Trimming took off 3 bases at V and 0 bases at J, with 11 bases between the two ends. The CDR3 is 16 amino acids. Germline values: CDR1 SEHNR, CDR2 FQNEAQ (reference sequence). The CDR3 nucleotides are TGTGCCAGCAGCTTCTCCGACAGCGCGAACACCGGGGAGCTGTTTTTT. It encodes CASSFSDSANTGELFF.

The chain joins TRBV15 to TRBJ2-6; a possible D gene is TRBD2 (5 bases). The CDR3 loop spans 15 amino acids. Germline lookup yields CDR1 LNHNV and CDR2 YYDKDF (reference sequence). Trimming took off 3 bases at V and 6 bases at J, with 12 bases between the two ends. CDR3 coding DNA: TGTGCCACCAGCAGGGGCGGGCGCGTGGCCAACGTCCTGACTTTC. Its translation is CATSRGGRVANVLTF.